A selection of T cell receptor beta chains follows, all from one sample in a study of cytomegalovirus exposure and HLA in healthy donors. The data were produced by immunoSEQ multiplex PCR, yet TCRdb's version contains in-frame clones alone and is incomplete. The sample holds more than 130,000 clones, 80% seen once. The material sequenced was PBMCs. The receptors come from a male donor in good health and CMV-seronegative. CDR3s include the opening cysteine and the closing phenylalanine or tryptophan. The D gene is left open where the match is weak. Clone size is shown for a subset of rows, as once, few, many or a class of expanded clone.

j_call,clone_size,d_call,v_call,cdr3_aa,cdr3_nt
TRBJ1-1,-,-,TRBV14,CASSQLLQGKAFF,TGTGCCAGCAGCCAACTCCTTCAGGGAAAAGCTTTCTTT
TRBJ2-1,-,-,TRBV7-9,CASSSGEGGSNYNEQFF,TGTGCCAGCAGCTCGGGCGAGGGGGGGAGCAACTACAATGAGCAGTTCTTC
TRBJ2-5,-,TRBD1,TRBV9,CASSAPEEDRGEETQYF,TGTGCCAGCAGCGCCCCCGAAGAAGACAGGGGGGAAGAGACCCAGTACTTC
TRBJ2-1,-,-,TRBV11-2,CASSSHTGRVDEQFF,TGTGCCAGCAGCTCCCACACAGGGAGGGTGGATGAGCAGTTCTTC
TRBJ2-3,few,-,TRBV5-1,CASRTVYMTSTDTQYF,TGCGCCAGCAGGACAGTGTACATGACTAGCACAGATACGCAGTATTTT
TRBJ2-5,-,TRBD2,TRBV6-5,CASSYSTGGSETQYF,TGTGCCAGCAGTTACTCCACGGGGGGTAGCGAGACCCAGTACTTC
TRBJ1-5,few,-,TRBV6-4,CASSPDGNQPQHF,TGTGCCAGCAGTCCCGACGGGAATCAGCCCCAGCATTTT
TRBJ2-6,-,-,TRBV7-3,CASSLPTGRLSGANVLTF,TGTGCCAGCAGCTTACCTACAGGTCGTTTGTCTGGGGCCAACGTCCTGACTTTC
TRBJ2-1,-,-,TRBV11-1,CASSLEVGRGTEQFF,TGTGCCAGCAGCTTAGAGGTTGGGCGTGGCACTGAGCAGTTCTTC
TRBJ1-2,-,-,TRBV4-3,CASSPDSTNYGYTF,TGCGCCAGCAGCCCGGACAGCACTAACTATGGCTACACCTTC
TRBJ1-2,-,TRBD1,TRBV2,CASREQGAGGYTF,TGTGCCAGCAGGGAACAGGGGGCTGGTGGCTACACCTTC
TRBJ2-2,-,TRBD1,TRBV19,CASSSTGGSGELFF,TGTGCCAGTAGCTCAACAGGGGGCTCAGGGGAGCTGTTTTTT